The text below deals with one TCR beta chain. Its specificity is unknown. This CDR3 comprises 16 residues. J gave up 4 bases and V 3 bases, and 10 bases lay outside the gene matches. Germline loops: CDR1 MDHEN, CDR2 SYDVKM. The entry originates in a study of cytomegalovirus exposure and HLA in healthy donors. Study results and caveats: Some V segments, including TRBV6-2 and TRBV6-3, were excluded as indistinguishable.

This PCR relied on a set of 60 Vbeta primers and 13 Jbeta primers. Clones were sequenced by immunoSEQ multiplex PCR, and TCRdb holds only the in-frame ones, with some missing. The sample consists of 200,000 or so clones, roughly 84% of them appearing once. The TCR was taken from a boy between 10 and 17 years old in good health and CMV-seronegative. The chain uses TRBV28 and TRBJ1-2; 8 bases match TRBD1. Sequenced material: PBMCs. This chain's CDR3 is CASSFPGGGFGYGYTF. DNA of the CDR3: TGTGCCAGCAGTTTTCCAGGGGGCGGTTTCGGCTATGGCTACACCTTC.